The text below deals with one T cell receptor (beta chain). The authors' processing: Estimates of nucleated cell counts were drawn from the amplification of reference gene primers. The protocol was immunoSEQ multiplex PCR, while the TCRdb copy is restricted to in-frame clones and leaves out a portion. The D gene and trimming were derived from the DNA, and the V and J assignments and clone size from that table. Of fewer than 75,000 clones in the sample, 80% to 90% were seen once. The sample belongs to a study of blood T cell repertoires in COVID-19. Across the study: Researchers got acute and convalescent COVID-19 samples from the United States, Italy and Spain. PBMCs, B-cell-depleted T cells, or T cells provided the cDNA or gDNA that made up the material.

The TCR originated in a man in his fifties with active COVID-19. Sample: peripheral blood.

In DNA, the CDR3 is TGTGCCAGCAGCTTAGCGTCGGGACTAGCGTGGGGGGATACGCAGTATTTT. Translation gives CASSLASGLAWGDTQYF. The genes are TRBV7-6 and TRBJ2-3, with 10 bases identical to TRBD2. The V gene's germline CDR1 is SGHVS and CDR2 FNYEAQ. The CDR3 runs to 17 residues. J lost 6 bases, V lost 0 bases, and 9 bases had no gene match.